A selection of T cell receptor beta chains follows, all from one sample in a study of blood T cell repertoires in COVID-19. The assay was immunoSEQ multiplex PCR, and TCRdb's table has in-frame clones only and misses some. Among roughly 78,000 clones listed, more than 85% were seen once. Sequencing used peripheral blood. These receptors came from a man between 60 and 70 years old with acute or convalescent COVID-19. The conserved cysteine and the conserved F or W are not part of the CDR3 here. D genes are given only for firm matches.

d_gene: TRBD1; v_gene: TRBV5-1; j_gene: TRBJ1-1; CDR3aa: ASSLLITGDTEAF
d_gene: .; v_gene: TRBV18; j_gene: TRBJ1-4; CDR3aa: ASSPGSEKLF
d_gene: .; v_gene: TRBV4-1; j_gene: TRBJ1-6; CDR3aa: ASSQVQGFSPLH
d_gene: .; v_gene: TRBV3-1/TRBV3-2; j_gene: TRBJ1-1; CDR3aa: ASSQGWGLLGTEAF
d_gene: .; v_gene: TRBV19; j_gene: TRBJ1-2; CDR3aa: ASRQETNYGYT
d_gene: TRBD1; v_gene: TRBV9; j_gene: TRBJ1-3; CDR3aa: ASSVEIGGFGNTIY
d_gene: TRBD1; v_gene: TRBV29-1; j_gene: TRBJ2-5; CDR3aa: SVAGTGGPVGY
d_gene: TRBD1; v_gene: TRBV10-3; j_gene: TRBJ2-5; CDR3aa: AIRDRGQEETQY
d_gene: .; v_gene: TRBV25-1; j_gene: TRBJ2-1; CDR3aa: ASSGGGSYNEQF
d_gene: .; v_gene: TRBV9; j_gene: TRBJ2-2; CDR3aa: ASSVLTDSTGELF
d_gene: .; v_gene: TRBV9; j_gene: TRBJ2-1; CDR3aa: ASSVGLTNGEQF
d_gene: .; v_gene: TRBV5-1; j_gene: TRBJ2-1; CDR3aa: ASSLTAGVPNNEQF
d_gene: .; v_gene: TRBV19; j_gene: TRBJ1-1; CDR3aa: ASSIRNTEAF
d_gene: .; v_gene: TRBV7-3; j_gene: TRBJ2-2; CDR3aa: ASSPSGLNTGELF